One sample yielded the 10 T cell receptor beta chains listed below, sequenced in a study of T cells in women clearing cervical HPV infection. The protocol was immunoSEQ multiplex PCR, while the TCRdb copy is restricted to in-frame clones and leaves out a portion. Its clone listing holds tens of thousands of clones. Sample: blood buffy coat. These receptors were obtained from a woman aged 18 to 75 with a cervical HPV16 infection that either progressed to CIN3+ or cleared (not recorded which).

Comment on this clone: Its ends do not fully match the called genes, so a read error is possible. Read sequence stops 3 residues before the CDR3 end, and the germline J gene provides the missing end. The J gene is TRBJ2-3, the V gene TRBV5-6; TRBD1 might be the D (5 bases). This CDR3 contains 13 residues. Germline CDR1 and CDR2: SGHDT and YYEEEE. Partial CDR3 DNA: TGTGCCAGCAGGTTGGGGCTAGGCGGTACG. Translated, it gives CASRLGLGGT. The complete CDR3 reads CASRLGLGGTQYF.

Comment on this clone: Coverage ceases 3 residues before the CDR3 finishes, and the germline J gene fills in the end. This sequence joins TRBV19 and TRBJ1-2; 9 nucleotides agree with TRBD1. The CDR3 consists of 12 residues. Per germline, CDR1 LNHDA and CDR2 SQIVND (reference sequence). Germline trimming cut 4 bases from V and 7 bases from J; bases unmatched to any gene: 1. The sequenced CDR3 bases are TGTGCCAGTAGTAGACAGGGGGTTGGC. As protein: CASSRQGVG. The complete CDR3 reads CASSRQGVGYTF.

With regard to this clone: The CDR3 goes on 3 residues after the read ends, and that part is filled in from the germline J gene. The rearrangement links TRBV7-6 to TRBJ1-2; 9 nucleotides match TRBD1. The CDR3 loop spans 15 amino acids. Germline CDR1 reads SGHVS; CDR2 reads FNYEAQ. The CDR3 protein is CASSTKQGASDTYTF. The covered CDR3 bases are TGTGCCAGCAGCACCAAACAGGGGGCATCGGATACC.

In regard to this clone: The read terminates 3 residues ahead of where the CDR3 ends, so the germline J gene completes it. V and J are TRBV11-2 and TRBJ1-1; 9 nucleotides match TRBD1. The germline V gene encodes CDR1 SGHAT and CDR2 FQNNGV. This CDR3 spans 11 amino acids. Losses at the gene ends were 10 bases for V and 4 bases for J; bases not matched to a gene: 1. The CDR3 sequence: CAIQGATEAFF. The CDR3 DNA, read in part, is TGTGCCATACAGGGGGCCACTGAA.

In regard to this clone: With the read ending 3 residues before the CDR3 end, the germline J gene is used to fill in that end. This chain uses TRBV20-1 with TRBJ2-7; 7 bases line up with TRBD2. Trimming removed 8 bases from V and 4 bases from J; junction bases left unmatched: 5. CDR3 size: 11 residues. The V gene's germline CDR1 is DFQATT and CDR2 SNEGSKA (reference sequence). CDR3 sequence: CSCGGSYEQYF. The sequenced part of the CDR3 DNA is TGCAGTTGCGGGGGAAGTTACGAG.

The CDR3 loop is CASSELPGGLNTEAFF. CDR3 DNA (partial): TGTGCCAGCAGTGAACTGCCAGGGGGTCTGAACACTGAA. The rearrangement links TRBV2 to TRBJ1-1; TRBD1 matches at 7 bases. Read data end 3 residues before the CDR3 end; the end is taken from the germline J gene. This CDR3 has 16 residues. Looked up from germline, CDR1 is SNHLY and CDR2 is FYNNEI. The junction had 6 bases not matched to a gene; V was cut back by 2 bases and J by 0 bases.

A remark on this clone: Coverage ceases 3 residues before the CDR3 finishes, and the germline J gene fills in the end. The rearrangement joins TRBV6-2 or TRBV6-3 to TRBJ2-1; 7 nucleotides agree with TRBD2. Germline V gene data show CDR1 as MNHEY and CDR2 as SVGEGT. V lost 6 bases to trimming and J lost 0 bases; unmatched junction nucleotides: 11. The CDR3 length is 17 residues. Incomplete CDR3 DNA: TGTGCCAGCAGCCTACGGCCTAGCGGCTTCTCCTACAATGAG. Translated, it gives CASSLRPSGFSYNE. The entire CDR3 protein is CASSLRPSGFSYNEQFF.

On this clone itself: The missing CDR3 end, 3 residues past where the read stops, is filled in from the germline J gene. The chain has TRBV7-9 and TRBJ2-3; possibly TRBD1 for D (6 bases). Germline V lookup: CDR1 SEHNR, CDR2 FQNEAQ (reference sequence). There are 14 residues in the CDR3. The CDR3: CASSPYREGETQYF. The CDR3 bases that were read are TGTGCCAGCAGCCCTTACAGGGAAGGAGAGACG.

Worth noting for this clone: The CDR3 goes on 3 residues after the read ends, and that part is filled in from the germline J gene. The J gene is TRBJ1-4, the V gene TRBV30; D remains unclear. Trimming took off 2 bases at V and 9 bases at J, with 10 bases between the two ends. Germline V CDR1 and CDR2: GTSNPN, SVGIG (reference sequence). CDR3 size: 12 residues. The CDR3 spells CAWSSRTQKLFF. The sequenced CDR3 bases are TGTGCCTGGAGTTCTCGAACACAAAAA. The full variable domain, in which reference TRBV30 and TRBJ1-4 provide the parts outside the CDR3, is SQTIHQWPATLVQPVGSPLSLECTVEGTSNPNLYWYRQAAGRGLQLLFYSVGIGQISSEVPQNLSASRPQDRQFILSSKKLLLSDSGFYLCAWSSRTQKLFFGSGTQLSVL.

CDR3 amino acids: CASSVLAGGFNDYTF. Partial CDR3 DNA: TGTGCCAGCAGCGTACTAGCGGGAGGCTTCAATGAC. The chain uses TRBV7-9 and TRBJ1-2; D unclear. Read data end 3 residues before the CDR3 end; the end is taken from the germline J gene. This CDR3 comprises 15 residues. Germline loops: CDR1 SEHNR, CDR2 FQNEAQ (reference sequence).